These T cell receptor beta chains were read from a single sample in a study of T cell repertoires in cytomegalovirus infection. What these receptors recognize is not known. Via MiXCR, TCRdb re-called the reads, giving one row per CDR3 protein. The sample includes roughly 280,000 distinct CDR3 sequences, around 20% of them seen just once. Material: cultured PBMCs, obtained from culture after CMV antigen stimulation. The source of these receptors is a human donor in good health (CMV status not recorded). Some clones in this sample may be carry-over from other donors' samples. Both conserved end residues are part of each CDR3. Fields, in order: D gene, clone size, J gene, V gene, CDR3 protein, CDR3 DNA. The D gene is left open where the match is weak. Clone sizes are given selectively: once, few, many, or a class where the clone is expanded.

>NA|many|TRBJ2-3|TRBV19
CASSIGGPPTDTQYF
TGTGCCAGTAGTATTGGGGGGCCACCCACAGATACGCAGTATTTT
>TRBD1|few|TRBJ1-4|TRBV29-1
CSAETGDEKLFF
TGCAGCGCTGAAACAGGGGATGAAAAACTGTTTTTT
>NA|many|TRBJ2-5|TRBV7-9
CASRRTGFQETQYF
TGTGCCAGCAGGCGTACAGGCTTCCAAGAGACCCAGTACTTC
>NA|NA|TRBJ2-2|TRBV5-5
CASSLGFANTGELFF
TGTGCCAGCAGTTTGGGTTTCGCGAACACCGGGGAGCTGTTTTTT
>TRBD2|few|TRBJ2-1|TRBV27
CASSFPSGDYNEQFF
TGTGCCAGCAGTTTTCCTAGCGGGGACTACAATGAGCAGTTCTTC
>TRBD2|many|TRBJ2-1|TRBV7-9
CASSLGSGRLTEQFF
TGTGCCAGCAGCTTAGGAAGCGGGAGGCTCACTGAGCAGTTCTTC
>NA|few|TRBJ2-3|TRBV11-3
CASRTDITDTQYF
TGTGCCAGCCGAACAGATATCACAGATACGCAGTATTTT
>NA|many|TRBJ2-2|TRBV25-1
CASSDQGVPTGELFF
TGTGCCAGCAGTGATCAGGGAGTTCCTACCGGGGAGCTGTTTTTT
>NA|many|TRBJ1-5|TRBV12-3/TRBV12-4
CASSHGNSNQPQHF
TGTGCCAGCAGCCACGGTAATAGCAATCAGCCCCAGCATTTT
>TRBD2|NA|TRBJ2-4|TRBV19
CASSTRRGVGKNIQYF
TGTGCCAGTAGTACCCGGCGGGGGGTTGGCAAAAACATTCAGTACTTC
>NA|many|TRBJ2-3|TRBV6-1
CASSVDGSRDTQYF
TGTGCCAGCAGTGTGGACGGTAGCCGAGATACGCAGTATTTT
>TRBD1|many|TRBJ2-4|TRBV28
CASSPQGTGGFWRSQNIQYF
TGTGCCAGCAGTCCGCAGGGGACAGGGGGCTTTTGGAGGAGCCAAAACATTCAGTACTTC
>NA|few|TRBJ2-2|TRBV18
CASSPKVALAPGELFF
TGTGCCAGCTCACCCAAGGTGGCCCTCGCCCCCGGGGAGCTGTTTTTT
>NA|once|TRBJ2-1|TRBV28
CASSFIGTNEQFF
TGTGCCAGCAGTTTTATCGGAACCAATGAGCAGTTCTTC
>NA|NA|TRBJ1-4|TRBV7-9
CASSYQATNEKLFF
TGTGCCAGCAGCTATCAGGCAACTAATGAAAAACTGTTTTTT
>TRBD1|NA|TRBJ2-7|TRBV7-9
CASSVPQGALYEQYF
TGTGCCAGCAGCGTCCCCCAGGGGGCTCTCTACGAGCAGTACTTC
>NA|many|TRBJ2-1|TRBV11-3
CASSPGRGEQFF
TGTGCCAGCAGCCCAGGGCGGGGTGAGCAGTTCTTC
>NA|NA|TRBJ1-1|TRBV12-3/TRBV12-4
CASTSGPNTEAFF
TGTGCCAGCACGTCCGGGCCCAACACTGAAGCTTTCTTT
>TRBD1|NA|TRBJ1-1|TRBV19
CASSSQGLQGNTEAFF
TGTGCCAGTAGTTCACAGGGGCTCCAAGGGAACACTGAAGCTTTCTTT
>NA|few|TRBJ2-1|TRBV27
CASTTPLRHNEQFF
TGTGCCAGCACCACCCCACTGAGACACAATGAGCAGTTCTTC
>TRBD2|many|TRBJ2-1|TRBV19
CASSIDLASGVYNEQFF
TGTGCCAGTAGTATAGATCTTGCTAGCGGAGTATACAATGAGCAGTTCTTC
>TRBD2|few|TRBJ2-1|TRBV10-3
CATKREGRNEQFF
TGTGCCACCAAGCGGGAGGGCCGGAATGAGCAGTTCTTC
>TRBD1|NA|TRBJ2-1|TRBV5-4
CASTSSGQGLLYNEQFF
TGTGCCAGCACCTCCTCGGGACAGGGCCTCTTATACAATGAGCAGTTCTTC
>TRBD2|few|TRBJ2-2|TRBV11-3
CASSLGIYSGSPNTGELFF
TGTGCCAGCAGCTTAGGCATATATAGCGGGAGTCCGAACACCGGGGAGCTGTTTTTT
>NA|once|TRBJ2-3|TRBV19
CASSITAGSTDTQYF
TGTGCCAGTAGTATCACCGCGGGAAGCACAGATACGCAGTATTTT
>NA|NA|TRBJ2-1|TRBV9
CASSVVGLGDEQFF
TGTGCCAGCAGCGTAGTAGGGCTGGGGGATGAGCAGTTCTTC
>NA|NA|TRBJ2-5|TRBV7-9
CASSQHQETQYF
TGTGCCAGCAGCCAACACCAAGAGACCCAGTACTTC
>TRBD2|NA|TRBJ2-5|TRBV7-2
CASSSPGLATRETQYF
TGTGCCAGCAGCTCGCCGGGACTAGCGACCCGAGAGACCCAGTACTTC
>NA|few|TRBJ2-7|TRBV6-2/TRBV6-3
CANTVFCSYEQYF
TGTGCCAACACGGTATTCTGCTCCTACGAGCAGTACTTC
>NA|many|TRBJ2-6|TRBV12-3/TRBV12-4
CASYGSFGANVLTF
TGTGCCAGCTACGGGTCCTTTGGGGCCAACGTCCTGACTTTC
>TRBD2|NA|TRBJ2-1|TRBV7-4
CASSLVIGTSGSNEQFF
TGTGCCAGCAGCTTAGTTATTGGGACTAGCGGGAGTAATGAGCAGTTCTTC
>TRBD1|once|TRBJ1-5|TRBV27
CASRTGTGRYQPQHF
TGTGCCAGCAGAACCGGGACAGGCCGTTATCAGCCCCAGCATTTT
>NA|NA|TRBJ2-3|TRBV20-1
CSAYPWDDTDTQYF
TGCAGTGCTTATCCCTGGGACGACACAGATACGCAGTATTTT
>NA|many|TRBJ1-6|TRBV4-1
CASSQVGAGESSYNSPLHF
TGCGCCAGCAGCCAAGTGGGAGCAGGGGAGAGCTCCTATAATTCACCCCTCCACTTT
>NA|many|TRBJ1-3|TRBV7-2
CASSFRAGSFHSGNTIYF
TGTGCCAGCAGCTTTCGGGCAGGCAGCTTCCACTCTGGAAACACCATATATTTT
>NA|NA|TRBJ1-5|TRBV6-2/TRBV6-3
CASSYVRGSNQPQHF
TGTGCCAGCAGTTACGTAAGGGGTAGCAATCAGCCCCAGCATTTT
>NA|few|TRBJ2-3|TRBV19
CASSAPPDTQYF
TGTGCCAGTAGCGCCCCCCCAGATACGCAGTATTTT
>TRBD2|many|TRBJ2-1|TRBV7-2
CASSPRSGRDGGGNEQFF
TGTGCCAGCAGCCCGAGGAGCGGGAGGGACGGTGGGGGCAATGAGCAGTTCTTC